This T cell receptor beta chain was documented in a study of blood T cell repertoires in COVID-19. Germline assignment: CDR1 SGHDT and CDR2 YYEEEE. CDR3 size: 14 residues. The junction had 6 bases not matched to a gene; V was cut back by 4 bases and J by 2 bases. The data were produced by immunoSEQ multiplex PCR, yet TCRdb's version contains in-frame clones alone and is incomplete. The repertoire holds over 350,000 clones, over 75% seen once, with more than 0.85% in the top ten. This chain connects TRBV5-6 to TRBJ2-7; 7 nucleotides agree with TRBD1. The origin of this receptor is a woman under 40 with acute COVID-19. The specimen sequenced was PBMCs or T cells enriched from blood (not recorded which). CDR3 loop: CASSARDRAYEQYF. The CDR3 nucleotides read TGTGCCAGCAGCGCACGAGACAGGGCCTACGAGCAGTACTTC.